The 12 T cell receptor beta chains presented below share a single source sample, sequenced in a study of T-cell memory formation after mild COVID-19. One entry per CDR3 protein, called by TCRdb with MiXCR from the 5' RACE reads. The table has hundreds of thousands of distinct CDR3 sequences, around 30% seen once. The sample was PBMCs or a T cell subset sorted from them (not recorded which). Receptors originate from an adult woman who had mild COVID-19 (a few samples of this study predate the infection). Cell type and time point are not known.

The chain uses TRBV5-1 and TRBJ2-1; possibly TRBD1 or TRBD2 for D (5 bases each). CDR3 length equals 16 residues. The germline CDR1 and CDR2 sequences are SGHRS and YFSETQ. The ends were cut back, 0 bases at V and 5 bases at J, with 15 bases in the middle. In nucleotides, the CDR3 is TGCGCCAGCAGCTTGGGCTTCGGGACCCTGGACAATGAGCAGTTCTTC. Translating gives CASSLGFGTLDNEQFF. Looking up the rest from reference TRBV5-1 and TRBJ2-1 gives the full variable domain: KAGVTQTPRYLIKTRGQQVTLSCSPISGHRSVSWYQQTPGQGLQFLFEYFSETQRNKGNFPGRFSGRQFSNSRSEMNVSTLELGDSALYLCASSLGFGTLDNEQFFGPGTRLTVL.

The chain couples TRBV5-1 to TRBJ2-1; D is possibly TRBD1 (6 bases). Germline V gene lookup returns CDR1 SGHRS and CDR2 YFSETQ. V was pared by 5 bases and J by 2 bases, with 20 bases between. This CDR3 has 17 residues. CDR3 sequence reads: CASSGGLFRAPYNEQFF. The CDR3 region has the DNA TGCGCCAGCAGTGGGGGCCTCTTCCGGGCCCCCTACAATGAGCAGTTCTTC.

V and J are TRBV20-1 and TRBJ1-6; 11 nucleotides agree with TRBD1. The germline V gene encodes CDR1 DFQATT and CDR2 SNEGSKA (reference sequence). J was trimmed by 7 bases and V by 6 bases; bases with no gene match: 5. This CDR3 has 14 residues. The CDR3 sequence: CSAHRTGGNSPLHF. The CDR3 bases are TGCAGTGCGCACCGGACAGGGGGCAATTCACCCCTCCACTTT.

The rearrangement links TRBV10-3 to TRBJ2-3; 7 positions agree with TRBD2. Unmatched junction bases numbered 6, after V lost 8 bases and J lost 7 bases. CDR1 and CDR2 (germline): ENHRY, SYGVKD. This CDR3 has 12 residues. CDR3 residues: CAISRDYHTQYF. In DNA form, the CDR3 reads TGTGCCATCTCCCGGGACTACCATACGCAGTATTTT.

The gene calls are TRBV10-3 and TRBJ1-1; 8 nucleotides match TRBD1. The V gene end was trimmed by 11 bases and the J gene end by 5 bases; junction bases not matched to a gene: 10. CDR1 is ENHRY and CDR2 is SYGVKD in the germline V gene. The CDR3 has 13 amino acids. CDR3 amino acids: CAASRTGSTEAFF. The CDR3, as DNA: TGTGCCGCGAGTAGGACAGGGTCGACTGAAGCTTTCTTT.

The chain employs TRBV20-1 and TRBJ1-5; D is unclear. CDR3 length equals 12 residues. Germline CDR1 and CDR2: DFQATT and SNEGSKA (reference sequence). V lost 5 bases, J lost 3 bases, and 8 bases lay in between. In nucleotides, the CDR3 is TGCAGTGCTCAAAAGACCAATCAGCCCCAGCATTTT. Translated, it gives CSAQKTNQPQHF.

A few counts support this clonotype. This could be a read error, since a much larger clone is one nucleotide away. The chain combines TRBV3-1 with TRBJ2-7, with TRBD1 as a possible D gene (6 bases). The ends were cut back, 1 base at V and 0 bases at J, with 7 bases in the middle. Germline V gene data show CDR1 as LGHDT and CDR2 as YNNKEL (reference sequence). CDR3 length: 14 residues. The CDR3 loop reads CASSQGQDSYEQYF. In nucleotides, the CDR3 is TGTGCCAGCAGCCAAGGACAGGACTCCTACGAGCAGTACTTC.

The rearrangement uses TRBV5-6 and TRBJ2-2, with no clear D. V was shortened by 4 bases and J by 3 bases, with 13 bases between the two germline ends. In germline, CDR1 is SGHDT, CDR2 YYEEEE. The CDR3 consists of 15 residues. Here the CDR3 reads CASSPGVGYTGELFF. CDR3 coding DNA: TGTGCCAGCAGCCCCGGAGTGGGTTACACCGGGGAGCTGTTTTTT.

This clonotype was observed a handful of times. The V and J genes are TRBV7-6 and TRBJ2-7; D possibly corresponds to TRBD1 (5 bases). Per the germline V gene, CDR1 is SGHVS and CDR2 is FNYEAQ. The CDR3 runs 13 residues. The V gene lost 8 bases and the J gene lost 5 bases, with 16 bases spanning the gap. CDR3 region: CASSRQPRDEQYF. CDR3 nucleotides: TGTGCCAGCTCCCGACAGCCAAGAGACGAGCAGTACTTC.

The CDR3 loop is CAWSSTGTGELFF. The CDR3 bases are TGTGCCTGGAGTTCGACGGGCACCGGGGAGCTGTTTTTT. The chain recombines TRBV30 with TRBJ2-2; no clear D. CDR1 and CDR2 from the germline V gene are GTSNPN and SVGIG (reference sequence). V shed 2 bases and J shed 4 bases, with 8 bases lying between them. The CDR3 contains 13 residues.

DNA of the CDR3: TGTGCCAGCAGCCCTACTAGCGGGGGGGCGTCGTATACGCAGTATTTT. It codes for CASSPTSGGASYTQYF. The chain uses TRBV13 and TRBJ2-3; 13 nucleotides align to TRBD2. J was trimmed by 7 bases and V by 5 bases; bases with no gene match: 9. The germline V gene encodes CDR1 PRHDT and CDR2 FYEKMQ (reference sequence). The CDR3 runs 16 residues.

V and J are TRBV24-1 and TRBJ2-5; 9 nucleotides agree with TRBD2. Trimming removed 1 base from V and 1 base from J; junction bases left unmatched: 6. Germline lookup yields CDR1 KGHDR and CDR2 SFDVKD. The CDR3 has 17 amino acids. The CDR3 DNA reads as TGTGCCACCAGTGATTTTCAAGGGACTAGCAGCCAAGAGACCCAGTACTTC. This encodes CATSDFQGTSSQETQYF.